The 8 T cell receptor beta chains below were found in one sample sequenced in a study of cytomegalovirus exposure and HLA in healthy donors. PCR employed 60 Vbeta and 13 Jbeta primers. The method was immunoSEQ multiplex PCR; TCRdb's version includes in-frame clones alone and lacks a portion of them. The sample has 150,000 to 200,000 clones; around four fifths are singletons. The source material was PBMCs. The receptors shown here come from a man aged 18 to 30 in good health and CMV-seronegative.

The chain carries TRBV6-5 and TRBJ2-3; 9 bases line up with TRBD1. The trim removed 8 bases at V and 0 bases at J, leaving 6 bases unmatched. Germline V gene sequence: CDR1 MNHEY, CDR2 SVGAGI. This CDR3 has 15 residues. The CDR3 loop reads CASSSGTGSTDTQYF. The CDR3 DNA follows: TGTGCCAGCTCCTCCGGGACAGGGAGCACAGATACGCAGTATTTT.

This chain connects TRBV5-1 to TRBJ2-7; D is possibly TRBD1 (6 bases). Per the germline V gene, CDR1 is SGHRS and CDR2 is YFSETQ. The CDR3 contains 12 residues. With 2 bases removed from V and 7 bases from J, the gap between germline ends came to 10 bases. The CDR3 loop reads CASSFTGPEQYF. CDR3 DNA sequence: TGCGCCAGCAGCTTCACAGGGCCAGAGCAGTACTTC.

The rearrangement links TRBV5-1 to TRBJ2-5; 12 nucleotides agree with TRBD2. The J call may be faulty, since TRBJ2-7 better matches the DNA end. Germline V lookup: CDR1 SGHRS, CDR2 YFSETQ. The CDR3 is 13 residues long. In nucleotides, the CDR3 is TGCGCCAGCAGGACTAGCGGGGGCTACGAGCAGTACTTC. As protein: CASRTSGGYEQYF.

J is TRBJ2-1 and V is TRBV7-3; TRBD1 agrees at 8 bases. CDR1 SGHTA and CDR2 FQGTGA come from the germline V gene. Losses at the gene ends were 1 base for V and 4 bases for J; bases not matched to a gene: 3. CDR3 size: 15 residues. CDR3 sequence reads: CASSLNRGKYNEQFF. The CDR3 DNA reads as TGTGCCAGCAGCTTAAACAGGGGGAAGTACAATGAGCAGTTCTTC.

The chain has TRBV5-1 and TRBJ1-1; 8 nucleotides match TRBD1. V was clipped by 3 bases and J by 8 bases; unmatched bases: 6. Germline CDR1 is SGHRS and CDR2 is YFSETQ. The CDR3 consists of 13 residues. CDR3 sequence (DNA): TGCGCCAGCAGCTCCAGGGGGCGCGGGGAAGCTTTCTTT. This sequence encodes CASSSRGRGEAFF.

This clone has only a few counts. This chain joins TRBV11-3 and TRBJ2-7, with 10 bases that match TRBD2. CDR1 and CDR2 (germline): SGHNT, YENEEA. This CDR3 comprises 18 residues. V trimming: 4 bases; J trimming: 0 bases; junction bases outside the gene matches: 12. CDR3 in DNA: TGTGCCAGCAGCTCCCGTCCCGGGACTAGCGCGAACTCCTACGAGCAGTACTTC. This gives the protein CASSSRPGTSANSYEQYF.

The J gene is TRBJ1-2, the V gene TRBV4-2, with TRBD1 matching 8 bases. Germline CDR1 and CDR2: LGHNA and YNFKEQ. The CDR3 is made up of 16 amino acids. After removal of 4 bases from V and 4 bases from J, the junction contained 11 bases not matched to a gene. CDR3 sequence (DNA): TGTGCCAGCAGCCCCCCCGAAGGACAGGGAGCCTATGGCTACACCTTC. As protein: CASSPPEGQGAYGYTF.

The chain combines TRBV4-2 with TRBJ2-1, with D possibly TRBD2 on 6 matching bases. The CDR3 covers 16 residues. Germline V CDR1 and CDR2: LGHNA, YNFKEQ. With 0 bases removed from V and 5 bases from J, the gap between germline ends came to 14 bases. The CDR3 coding sequence is TGTGCCAGCAGCCAAGAAGGGCCTGGAGGGCACAATGAGCAGTTCTTC. Amino acid sequence: CASSQEGPGGHNEQFF.